This T cell receptor beta chain was observed in a study of long-term antiretroviral therapy in people with HIV. Investigators performed immunoSEQ version v3.0 at survey level. Sequencing used immunoSEQ multiplex PCR; TCRdb keeps in-frame clones, though not all of them. The sample comprises about 25,000 clones, 88% of which are singletons, and under 5.5% rests with the top ten. In germline, CDR1 is SGHAT, CDR2 FQDESV (reference sequence). The CDR3 extends over 15 amino acids. V lost 5 bases, J lost 3 bases, and 17 bases lay in between. Donors each had at least one pre-ART PBMC sample and at least two post-ART ones.

The TCR comes from a man younger than 45 with HIV. Sequenced material: unsorted PBMCs, taken more than 4.3 years after starting antiretroviral therapy. The rearrangement joins TRBV11-1 to TRBJ2-7; no definite D call. This chain's CDR3 is CASSVIEDAIYEQYF. The CDR3 nucleotides read TGTGCCAGCAGCGTGATAGAGGACGCAATCTACGAGCAGTACTTC.